This passage covers 16 T cell receptor beta chains from one sample sequenced in a study of T cell changes during pregnancy in multiple sclerosis. Clones were read by immunoSEQ multiplex PCR, and TCRdb kept only the in-frame ones, dropping some. Of some 120,000 clones in the sample, under 95% were seen once. Here the sequenced sample was peripheral blood, taken before pregnancy. The receptor set was obtained from a female donor with multiple sclerosis, enrolled in a pregnancy study.

The chain employs TRBV11-1 and TRBJ2-6, with a weak D call TRBD1 (6 bases). This CDR3 is 16 amino acids long. With 8 bases removed from V and 2 bases from J, the gap between germline ends came to 16 bases. Germline V CDR1 and CDR2: SGHAT, FQDESV (reference sequence). DNA for the CDR3: TGTGCCAGCCGCTCAGGGGTAGGAGCTGGGGCCAACGTCCTGACTTTC. Amino acid sequence: CASRSGVGAGANVLTF. The variable domain in full, with the rest retrieved from reference TRBV11-1 and TRBJ2-6, is EAEVAQSPRYKITEKSQAVAFWCDPISGHATLYWYRQILGQGPELLVQFQDESVVDDSQLPKDRFSAERLKGVDSTLKIQPAELGDSAMYLCASRSGVGAGANVLTFGAGSRLTVL.

The chain links TRBV6-6 to TRBJ2-7; 10 bases agree with TRBD2. The CDR3 sequence is 16 residues long. The V gene's germline CDR1 is MNHNY and CDR2 SVGAGI (reference sequence). The V segment lost 5 bases and the J segment 6 bases; nucleotides outside the gene matches: 13. CDR3 amino acids: CASSPLASGSFGEQYF. The DNA for the CDR3 is TGTGCCAGCAGTCCCCTTGCTAGCGGGAGTTTCGGCGAGCAGTACTTC.

This sequence joins TRBV13 and TRBJ2-1, with TRBD2 matching 9 bases. Trimming cost V 5 bases and J 6 bases; bases outside gene matches: 11. The germline gives CDR1 PRHDT, CDR2 FYEKMQ (reference sequence). The CDR3 has 16 amino acids. The CDR3 protein is CASSLRGGPLRNEQFF. The CDR3, as DNA: TGTGCCAGCAGCCTGCGGGGGGGCCCGTTACGCAATGAGCAGTTCTTC. Supplemented by reference TRBV13 and TRBJ2-1, the full variable domain reads AAGVIQSPRHLIKEKRETATLKCYPIPRHDTVYWYQQGPGQDPQFLISFYEKMQSDKGSIPDRFSAQQFSDYHSELNMSSLELGDSALYFCASSLRGGPLRNEQFFGPGTRLTVL.

This clone was recorded once. The genes are TRBV18 and TRBJ2-2; the D gene is possibly TRBD2 (5 bases). Trimming took off 4 bases at V and 0 bases at J, with 12 bases between the two ends. The CDR3 loop spans 16 amino acids. Looked up from germline, CDR1 is KGHSH and CDR2 is LQKENI. CDR3: CASSLERRSNTGELFF. As DNA, the CDR3 is TGTGCCAGCTCACTAGAGCGGAGATCGAACACCGGGGAGCTGTTTTTT.

This chain joins TRBV30 and TRBJ1-6; no clear D gene. The germline V gene encodes CDR1 GTSNPN and CDR2 SVGIG (reference sequence). Trimming cost V 0 bases and J 8 bases, with 8 bases left between them. This CDR3 is built from 13 residues. CDR3 protein: CAWSVGGDSPLHF. As DNA, the CDR3 is TGTGCCTGGAGTGTAGGCGGGGATTCACCCCTCCACTTT.

V usage is TRBV19 and J usage is TRBJ1-3; D is perhaps TRBD1 (6 bases). This CDR3 is built from 14 residues. The ends were cut back, 3 bases at V and 1 base at J, with 7 bases in the middle. Germline V gene data show CDR1 as LNHDA and CDR2 as SQIVND (reference sequence). The CDR3 nucleotides read TGTGCCAGTAGTATTACAGGGTCTGGAAACACCATATATTTT. Translated: CASSITGSGNTIYF.

The chain employs TRBV5-4 and TRBJ1-1, with 7 bases that match TRBD1. The CDR3 runs 14 residues. The V gene end was trimmed by 2 bases and the J gene end by 5 bases; junction bases not matched to a gene: 6. The germline V gene encodes CDR1 SGHNT and CDR2 YYREEE (reference sequence). The CDR3, as DNA: TGTGCCAGCAGCTTCGAGGGGGCAAGGACTGAAGCTTTCTTT. Its translation is CASSFEGARTEAFF. The entire variable domain, with the rest obtained from reference TRBV5-4 and TRBJ1-1, is as follows: ETGVTQSPTHLIKTRGQQVTLRCSSQSGHNTVSWYQQALGQGPQFIFQYYREEENGRGNFPPRFSGLQFPNYSSELNVNALELDDSALYLCASSFEGARTEAFFGQGTRLTVV.

The V and J genes are TRBV7-8 and TRBJ2-3, with D perhaps TRBD1 (5 bases). V shed 4 bases and J shed 1 base, with 9 bases lying between them. In germline, CDR1 is SGHVS, CDR2 FQNEAQ. This CDR3 has 14 amino acids. CDR3 sequence: CASSSSQGTDTQYF. CDR3 sequence (DNA): TGTGCCAGCAGCTCATCACAGGGCACAGATACGCAGTATTTT.

The CDR3: CASSPTAQGDQPQHF. CDR3 DNA: TGTGCCAGCAGCCCAACCGCGCAGGGGGATCAGCCCCAGCATTTT. The rearrangement links TRBV9 to TRBJ1-5; TRBD1 agrees at 7 bases. With V trimmed by 4 bases and J by 5 bases, 9 bases remained unmatched. CDR1 SGDLS and CDR2 YYNGEE come from the germline V gene. The CDR3 sequence is 15 residues long.

This clone occurred a few times. The gene calls are TRBV5-1 and TRBJ1-2; D not certain. Germline CDR1 SGHRS, CDR2 YFSETQ. Trimming took off 0 bases at V and 0 bases at J, with 3 bases between the two ends. The CDR3 runs 13 residues. The CDR3 loop reads CASSLAANYGYTF. The CDR3 nucleotides read TGCGCCAGCAGCTTGGCAGCTAACTATGGCTACACCTTC.

Here the CDR3 reads CASSLTSGIPNEQFF. CDR3 bases: TGTGCCAGCAGTTTGACTAGCGGAATCCCCAATGAGCAGTTCTTC. The chain recombines TRBV28 with TRBJ2-1, with TRBD2 matching 9 bases. Germline V gene lookup returns CDR1 MDHEN and CDR2 SYDVKM. With 3 bases clipped from V and 6 bases from J, the junction kept 6 bases outside the gene matches. This CDR3 region has 15 residues. Supplemented by reference TRBV28 and TRBJ2-1, the full variable domain reads DVKVTQSSRYLVKRTGEKVFLECVQDMDHENMFWYRQDPGLGLRLIYFSYDVKMKEKGDIPEGYSVSREKKERFSLILESASTNQTSMYLCASSLTSGIPNEQFFGPGTRLTVL.

The chain couples TRBV11-2 to TRBJ2-5; possibly TRBD2 for D (6 bases). V was shortened by 5 bases and J by 5 bases, with 15 bases between the two germline ends. The CDR3 is 14 amino acids. Germline V gives CDR1 SGHAT, CDR2 FQNNGV. CDR3 bases: TGTGCCAGCAGCGCGGGACTTCGAGGGGAGACCCAGTACTTC. The encoded protein is CASSAGLRGETQYF.

The rearrangement joins TRBV5-1 to TRBJ2-7; possibly TRBD2 for D (5 bases). CDR3 length equals 15 residues. V lost 4 bases and J 0 bases, leaving 14 bases between the germline ends. Germline V gene data show CDR1 as SGHRS and CDR2 as YFSETQ. CDR3 residues: CASSPSLANSYEQYF. CDR3 DNA sequence: TGCGCCAGCAGCCCATCTCTAGCTAACTCCTACGAGCAGTACTTC.

The chain carries TRBV5-8 and TRBJ2-3; 11 bases match TRBD2. The germline gives CDR1 SGHTS, CDR2 YDEGEE. CDR3 length equals 17 residues. V gave up 4 bases and J gave up 4 bases; unmatched junction bases: 11. Here the CDR3 reads CASSTYRTSGWADTQYF. CDR3 in DNA: TGTGCCAGCAGCACCTATAGGACTAGCGGGTGGGCAGATACGCAGTATTTT.

The V gene is TRBV19, the J gene TRBJ1-1; 11 bases fit TRBD1. This CDR3 comprises 15 residues. CDR1 is LNHDA, CDR2 SQIVND, per germline (reference sequence). Losses at the gene ends were 6 bases for V and 8 bases for J; bases not matched to a gene: 11. The CDR3 spells CASRWGGQGAFEAFF. CDR3 bases: TGTGCCAGTAGATGGGGTGGACAGGGGGCCTTCGAAGCTTTCTTT.

This chain joins TRBV10-3 and TRBJ1-1, with 8 bases matching TRBD1. This CDR3 has 14 amino acids. V was pared by 5 bases and J by 6 bases, with 8 bases of the junction left unmatched. Germline CDR1 reads ENHRY; CDR2 reads SYGVKD. CDR3 sequence: CAISKSDREAEAFF. The CDR3 bases are TGTGCCATCAGTAAATCGGACAGGGAGGCTGAAGCTTTCTTT.